This T cell receptor (beta chain) was documented in a study of T cells in Graves' hyperthyroidism and ophthalmopathy. General study points: Researchers found most expanded thyroid clonotypes above 0.001 in blood as well.

Amplification of TCR beta CDR3 regions used RNA as the template. First-round RT-PCR targeting the TCR CDR3 was performed with the HTBI primer set. One entry per CDR3 protein results from TCRdb running MiXCR on the multiplex PCR reads. The sample carries 300,000 to 500,000 distinct CDR3 sequences, 14% to 15% recorded once. A remark on this clonotype: Antigen specificity is unknown. As the CDR3 is not closed by the conserved phenylalanine or tryptophan, this likely results from a read error.

This CDR3 has 11 residues. Trimming left V 7 bases short and J 7 bases short, with 13 bases between. The germline V gene encodes CDR1 SQVTM and CDR2 ANQGSEA. The specimen sequenced was blood. This sequence originates from a woman aged 30 to 39 with Graves' hyperthyroidism. V and J are TRBV29-1 and TRBJ1-1; D may be TRBD1 (6 bases). DNA of the CDR3: TGCAGCGGCGGAGGACAGTTTGAAGCTTTCCTT. Protein sequence: CSGGGQFEAFL.